Each of the 2 T cell receptor beta chains below was sequenced from the same sample in a study of T cell responses to AZD1222 COVID-19 vaccine. Profiling relied on immunoSEQ multiplex PCR, and the TCRdb table lists in-frame clones only, not all of them. The sample has around 130,000 clones, approximately 90% seen once. Sequencing used peripheral blood, obtained 28 days after the second AZD1222 dose. All receptors derive from an adult who received the AZD1222 COVID-19 vaccine.

V usage is TRBV6-1 and J usage is TRBJ1-1; D remains unclear. V dropped 0 bases and J dropped 5 bases, with 10 bases sitting between them. CDR1 MNHNS and CDR2 SASEGT come from the germline V gene. This CDR3 spans 14 amino acids. The CDR3 reads CASSEALGGTEAFF. For the CDR3, the DNA is TGTGCCAGCAGTGAAGCGCTCGGTGGGACTGAAGCTTTCTTT.

This clone was seen a single time. The rearrangement uses TRBV28 and TRBJ2-7, with D perhaps matching TRBD1 (5 bases). Germline CDR1 and CDR2: MDHEN and SYDVKM. The germline V and J ends were trimmed by 6 bases and 1 base, with 16 bases remaining between them. The CDR3 covers 15 residues. The DNA for the CDR3 is TGTGCCAGCAGATCTGGGCCGACAGTTTCCTACGAGCAGTACTTC. Amino acid sequence: CASRSGPTVSYEQYF.